The T cell receptor (beta chain) under discussion was sequenced for a study of shared clonotypes between healthy human individuals (dated by TCRdb to about 2020). With regard to the full study: The cohort included a few men and a couple of women between 18 and 49 years of age. For each donor, three plates each were used for CD4 naive and CD4 memory, two plates were used for CD8 naive, and one plate was used for CD8 memory. The study deeply sequenced blood TCR repertoires of about five healthy adults to estimate repertoire size and the extent of clonotype sharing between individuals. To increase sequencing depth and limit assay-specific biases, TCR repertoire library preparation and sequencing were carried out by different laboratories using diverse techniques. Leukapheresis yielded between about 0.94 and 9 billion PBMCs per donor. The full study reports these points: Even with the large sequencing depth, rarefaction of the sorted-subset datasets indicated that sequencing was incomplete. Naive subsets generally had larger estimated clonotype richness than memory subsets did. When several donors were compared, the shared fraction of clonotypes was approximately 5% for naive CD4, 3.5% to 4% for naive CD8, roughly 2.5% for memory CD4, and 0.4% for memory CD8. Clonotypes shared by all four sorted-subset donors showed higher generation probabilities than non-shared clonotypes. Sampling was restricted to blood, and TCR repertoires in tissues likely differ from the TCR repertoires found in blood. Pairwise subsampling indicated that sequencing depth was expected to affect the degree of clonotype sharing among donors. Because the study included a small number of donors, the genetic and exposure-history diversity represented was limited.

Concerning this clone: Its antigen has not been determined. Within one base of it there is no much larger clone, and no base qualities were kept.

Using the deep immunoSEQ assay, TCR CDR3 regions were amplified from genomic DNA by multiplex PCR. Extracted genomic DNA from each cell subset was distributed evenly across all wells of several immunoSEQ 96-well plates, and each plate was treated as a replicate. For sorted subsets, approximately 200 ng of genomic DNA, equivalent to 25,000 to 35,000 T cell genomes, went into each replicate PCR. Purified libraries were measured with a Qubit 3.0 fluorometer, size-checked on a Bioanalyzer 2100, and measured again with the KAPA Library Quantification kit. Every immunoSEQ 96-well plate was sequenced on a dedicated single-read 150-cycle Illumina NextSeq 550 flow cell. From the authors' description of their analysis: Because the immunoSEQ output included only junctional sequences and no quality scores, the filtering could not be the same as the filtering used for full-length reads. To assign V/J genes and CDR3, sequences were annotated using PyIR, a Python wrapper for IgBLAST v1.9, with IMGT germline references. Reads with weak V/J assignments (E-value above 1e-6), missing CDR3, stop codons, out-of-frame junctions, or ambiguous translated residues were removed. V3J clonotypes were defined as sequences sharing the same inferred V gene, J gene, and CDR3 amino acid sequence. Percentage overlap between repertoires was computed as shared unique clonotypes divided by the size of the smaller repertoire. Three approaches were used to assess repertoire richness: RTK rarefaction, the Chao1 estimator, and Recon v2.1 estimates of unobserved clonotypes. Generation probabilities for all TCRbeta clonotypes obtained by the gDNA method from a handful of donors were computed using OLGA. TCRdb provides this immuneACCESS table in a form limited to in-frame rearrangements. Some clones are lacking; in checked studies, under half of them reflect an unresolved V gene, and why the rest are absent is not known. V, J and clone size were drawn from that table, and D and trimming were deduced from the DNA. This sample lists 1,400,000 or so clones; just under 99% were detected once. Of the sample, approximately 0.4% is held by the ten largest clones.

The CDR3 sequence holds 17 residues, the cysteine and phenylalanine included. Only the CDR3 part of the read is kept: 51 bases, read in frame from the first base. The donors were healthy, HIV-negative adults with no recently reported acute infections or vaccinations. Every donor was a Caucasian adult residing in Nashville, Tennessee, USA. CD4+ T cells were enriched by magnetic negative selection, after which naive cells were positively selected on CD45RA and the negative fraction was taken as the memory subset. Blood was obtained by leukapheresis, after which PBMCs were separated by Ficoll-Histopaque density gradient centrifugation and cryopreserved in liquid nitrogen vapor phase. Analytical flow cytometry was used to check the purity and quantity of every magnetically sorted T cell population. From each sorted fraction, genomic DNA was isolated and quantified by UV absorbance on a Nanodrop 2000c.

This receptor chain uses TRBV21-1 and TRBJ1-2; TRBD1, the D gene given by the table, was not confirmed from the DNA. TRBV21-1 is deemed a pseudogene. Sequencing input: naive CD4+ T cells sorted from blood. This sample's cell subset or site label indicates: CD45RA+ positively selected. This TCR derives from a young man in good health. The sequenced DNA: TGTGCCAGCACTACGAGAAACGGGACAGAGCTAAAATATGGCTACACCTTC. The translation is CASTTRNGTELKYGYTF.